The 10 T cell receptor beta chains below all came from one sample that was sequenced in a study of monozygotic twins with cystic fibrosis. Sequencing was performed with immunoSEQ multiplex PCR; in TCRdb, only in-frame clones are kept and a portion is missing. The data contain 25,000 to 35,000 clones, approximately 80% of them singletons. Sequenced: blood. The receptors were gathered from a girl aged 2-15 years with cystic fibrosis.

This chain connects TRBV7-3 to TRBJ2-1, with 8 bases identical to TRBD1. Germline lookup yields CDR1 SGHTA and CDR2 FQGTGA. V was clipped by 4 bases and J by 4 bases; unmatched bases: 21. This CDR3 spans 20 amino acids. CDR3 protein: CASSYRGDRSDMVGYNEQFF. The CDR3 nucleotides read TGTGCCAGCAGCTACCGCGGGGACAGGTCGGATATGGTTGGGTACAATGAGCAGTTCTTC.

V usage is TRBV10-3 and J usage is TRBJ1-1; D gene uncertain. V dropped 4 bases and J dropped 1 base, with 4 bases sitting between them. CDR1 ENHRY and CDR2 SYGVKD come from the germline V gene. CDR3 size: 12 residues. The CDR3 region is CAISGANTEAFF. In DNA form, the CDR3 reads TGTGCCATCAGTGGGGCGAACACTGAAGCTTTCTTT.

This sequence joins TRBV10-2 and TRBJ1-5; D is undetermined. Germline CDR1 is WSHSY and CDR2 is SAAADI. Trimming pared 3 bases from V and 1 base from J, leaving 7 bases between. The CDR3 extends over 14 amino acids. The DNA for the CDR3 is TGCGCCAGCAGTGATCGGGGAAGCAATCAGCCCCAGCATTTT. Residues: CASSDRGSNQPQHF.

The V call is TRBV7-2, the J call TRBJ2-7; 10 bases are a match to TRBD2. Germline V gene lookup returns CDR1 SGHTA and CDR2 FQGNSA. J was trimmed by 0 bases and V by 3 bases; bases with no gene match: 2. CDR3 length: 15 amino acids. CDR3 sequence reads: CASSFTSGTSYEQYF. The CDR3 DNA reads TGTGCCAGCAGCTTCACTAGCGGGACCTCCTACGAGCAGTACTTC.

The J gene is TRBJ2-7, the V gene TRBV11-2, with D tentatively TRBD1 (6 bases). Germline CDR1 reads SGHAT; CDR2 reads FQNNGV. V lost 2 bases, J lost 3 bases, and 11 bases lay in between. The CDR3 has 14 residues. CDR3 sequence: CASSLNRVIYEQYF. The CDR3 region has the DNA TGTGCCAGCAGCTTAAACAGGGTCATCTACGAGCAGTACTTC.

The CDR3 coding sequence is TGCGCCAGCAGCCAACGGGGGGTCGGGGAGCTGTTTTTT. It encodes CASSQRGVGELFF. The chain joins TRBV4-1 to TRBJ2-2; 7 positions match TRBD2. J was trimmed by 7 bases and V by 2 bases; bases with no gene match: 1. The CDR3 loop spans 13 amino acids. Germline lookup yields CDR1 MGHRA and CDR2 YSYEKL.

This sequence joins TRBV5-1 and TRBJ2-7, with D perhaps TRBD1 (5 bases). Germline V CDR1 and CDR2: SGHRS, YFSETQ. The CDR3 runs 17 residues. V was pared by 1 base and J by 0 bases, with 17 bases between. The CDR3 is CASSLNFGRGLSYEQYF. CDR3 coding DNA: TGCGCCAGCAGCTTGAACTTCGGAAGGGGCCTCTCCTACGAGCAGTACTTC.

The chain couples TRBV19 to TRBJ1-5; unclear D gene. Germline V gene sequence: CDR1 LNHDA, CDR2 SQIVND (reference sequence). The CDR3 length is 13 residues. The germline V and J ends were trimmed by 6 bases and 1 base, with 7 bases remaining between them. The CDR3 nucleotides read TGTGCCAGTAGGCCAGCGAGCAATCAGCCCCAGCATTTT. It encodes CASRPASNQPQHF.

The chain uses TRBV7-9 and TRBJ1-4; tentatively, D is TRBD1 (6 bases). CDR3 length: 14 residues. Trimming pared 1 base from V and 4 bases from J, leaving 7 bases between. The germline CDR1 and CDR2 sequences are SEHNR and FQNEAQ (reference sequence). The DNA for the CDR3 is TGTGCCAGCAGCTTAGGGACAGTTAATGAAAAACTGTTTTTT. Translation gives CASSLGTVNEKLFF.

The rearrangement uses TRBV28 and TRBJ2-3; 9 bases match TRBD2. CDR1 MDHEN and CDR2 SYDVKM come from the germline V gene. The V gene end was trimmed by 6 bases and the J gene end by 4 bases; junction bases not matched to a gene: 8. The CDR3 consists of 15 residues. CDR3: CASSFSGSSADTQYF. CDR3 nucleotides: TGTGCCAGCAGCTTTAGCGGGAGCTCGGCAGATACGCAGTATTTT.